The 26 T cell receptor beta chains listed next were all sequenced from one sample in a study of cytomegalovirus exposure and HLA in healthy donors. PCR primers comprised 60 Vbeta and 13 Jbeta primers. Sequenced by immunoSEQ multiplex PCR; TCRdb stores in-frame clones only, minus some. The sample gives about 72,000 clones, around 80% of which show up once; under 2.5% is in the top ten. Sequencing input: PBMCs. The receptors derive from a man between 18 and 35 years old in good health and CMV-seronegative.

This chain uses TRBV7-2 with TRBJ2-7, with 10 bases aligning to TRBD2. There are 14 residues in the CDR3. CDR1 SGHTA and CDR2 FQGNSA come from the germline V gene. V shed 7 bases, J shed 4 bases, and the junction held 7 bases outside the gene matches. The CDR3 sequence: CASTMTSGSYEQYF. CDR3 DNA sequence: TGTGCCAGCACCATGACTAGCGGGTCTTACGAGCAGTACTTC. Supplemented by reference TRBV7-2 and TRBJ2-7, the full variable domain reads GAGVSQSPSNKVTEKGKDVELRCDPISGHTALYWYRQSLGQGLEFLIYFQGNSAPDKSGLPSDRFSAERTGGSVSTLTIQRTQQEDSAVYLCASTMTSGSYEQYFGPGTRLTVT.

This clone was seen only a few times. The V gene is TRBV5-1, the J gene TRBJ1-1; D not certain. CDR1 and CDR2 from the germline V gene are SGHRS and YFSETQ. V lost 4 bases and J 3 bases, leaving 10 bases between the germline ends. This CDR3 region has 13 residues. As DNA, the CDR3 is TGCGCCAGCAGCACTACCGCCGACACTGAAGCTTTCTTT. Translated: CASSTTADTEAFF.

The sample holds one count of this clone. The CDR3 loop is CAWSVTGTGRQPQHF. CDR3 bases: TGTGCCTGGAGTGTTACCGGGACAGGGCGTCAGCCCCAGCATTTT. The chain employs TRBV30 and TRBJ1-5, with 9 bases identical to TRBD1. This CDR3 has 15 amino acids. After removal of 0 bases from V and 6 bases from J, the junction contained 6 bases not matched to a gene. CDR1 is GTSNPN and CDR2 is SVGIG in the germline V gene (reference sequence).

This sequence joins TRBV5-1 and TRBJ1-2, with 7 bases lining up with TRBD1. Germline V gene data show CDR1 as SGHRS and CDR2 as YFSETQ. The CDR3 length is 13 residues. The V segment lost 2 bases and the J segment 8 bases; nucleotides outside the gene matches: 6. This CDR3 is CASSLGGGEGYTF. CDR3 sequence (DNA): TGCGCCAGCAGCTTAGGAGGGGGCGAGGGCTACACCTTC.

The V gene is TRBV7-9, the J gene TRBJ2-7; D is uncertain. The V end lost 5 bases, the J end lost 2 bases, and 10 bases lay between the germline ends. This CDR3 has 13 amino acids. Germline V CDR1 and CDR2: SEHNR, FQNEAQ (reference sequence). The CDR3 is CASSDTETYEQYF. The CDR3 region has the DNA TGTGCCAGCAGCGACACAGAGACCTACGAGCAGTACTTC. The full variable domain, rest sourced from reference TRBV7-9 and TRBJ2-7, is DTGVSQNPRHKITKRGQNVTFRCDPISEHNRLYWYRQTLGQGPEFLTYFQNEAQLEKSRLLSDRFSAERPKGSFSTLEIQRTEQGDSAMYLCASSDTETYEQYFGPGTRLTVT.

This chain uses TRBV7-2 with TRBJ1-1; D not certain. The CDR3 has 15 residues. V was shortened by 2 bases and J by 4 bases, with 14 bases between the two germline ends. Germline V gene lookup returns CDR1 SGHTA and CDR2 FQGNSA. CDR3 sequence: CASSLIWGDRTEAFF. The CDR3 DNA is TGTGCCAGCAGCTTAATTTGGGGAGATCGCACTGAAGCTTTCTTT. Based on the CDR3 plus reference TRBV7-2 and TRBJ1-1, the full variable domain is GAGVSQSPSNKVTEKGKDVELRCDPISGHTALYWYRQSLGQGLEFLIYFQGNSAPDKSGLPSDRFSAERTGGSVSTLTIQRTQQEDSAVYLCASSLIWGDRTEAFFGQGTRLTVV.

The V and J genes are TRBV7-9 and TRBJ2-7; a possible D gene is TRBD2 (5 bases). Germline-derived CDR1 and CDR2 are SEHNR and FQNEAQ (reference sequence). The CDR3 loop spans 14 amino acids. V was trimmed by 11 bases and J by 1 base, leaving 18 bases between them. CDR3 nucleotides: TGTGCCTCCCAGCGGCAGAGCGATTCCTACGAGCAGTACTTC. The encoded protein is CASQRQSDSYEQYF.

This clone occurred once. V usage is TRBV28 and J usage is TRBJ1-6; 9 bases are a match to TRBD1. CDR1 and CDR2 (germline): MDHEN, SYDVKM. The CDR3 length is 16 residues. J gave up 4 bases and V 6 bases, and 7 bases lay outside the gene matches. The CDR3 DNA reads as TGTGCCAGCAGGCTACAGGGGGCTAGGTATAATTCACCCCTCCACTTT. Its protein is CASRLQGARYNSPLHF.

This clone was counted once. This rearrangement joins TRBV10-3 to TRBJ1-1; 8 positions match TRBD1. Germline loops: CDR1 ENHRY, CDR2 SYGVKD. The CDR3 contains 15 residues. Unmatched junction bases numbered 7, after V lost 6 bases and J lost 1 base. The CDR3 region is CAIREPGQENTEAFF. CDR3 DNA: TGTGCCATCAGAGAACCGGGACAGGAGAACACTGAAGCTTTCTTT.

The V and J genes are TRBV5-4 and TRBJ2-3, with TRBD1 matching over 9 bases. The CDR3 is 15 residues long. Germline trimming cut 2 bases from V and 5 bases from J; bases unmatched to any gene: 6. Germline V gene data show CDR1 as SGHNT and CDR2 as YYREEE (reference sequence). This chain's CDR3 is CASSFPGQGGDTQYF. The CDR3 DNA reads TGTGCCAGCAGCTTTCCGGGACAGGGTGGAGATACGCAGTATTTT.

The chain recombines TRBV27 with TRBJ2-7, with a weak D call TRBD1 (6 bases). This CDR3 is 14 amino acids long. V shed 5 bases and J shed 5 bases, with 16 bases lying between them. Germline lookup yields CDR1 MNHEY and CDR2 SMNVEV (reference sequence). CDR3 sequence reads: CASSLQPNRDEQYF. DNA of the CDR3: TGTGCCAGCAGTCTCCAACCTAACAGGGACGAGCAGTACTTC.

The chain links TRBV19 to TRBJ1-4, with 8 bases matching TRBD1. The germline gives CDR1 LNHDA, CDR2 SQIVND (reference sequence). With 7 bases clipped from V and 6 bases from J, the junction kept 7 bases outside the gene matches. This CDR3 comprises 14 residues. Written as DNA, the CDR3 is TGTGCCAGTACTGTGACAGGGGTAGATGAAAAACTGTTTTTT. Amino acid sequence: CASTVTGVDEKLFF.

This clone appeared a few times. The chain joins TRBV27 to TRBJ2-5; 7 bases are shared with TRBD1. This CDR3 has 14 amino acids. The ends lost 6 bases at V and 4 bases at J; junction bases unmatched: 8. Germline V gene lookup returns CDR1 MNHEY and CDR2 SMNVEV (reference sequence). This chain's CDR3 is CASSLTGAGETQYF. Written as DNA, the CDR3 is TGTGCCAGCAGCTTAACAGGGGCCGGAGAGACCCAGTACTTC.

V gene TRBV5-1 combines with J gene TRBJ1-1, with a tentative D call TRBD1 (6 bases). V lost 2 bases and J 7 bases, leaving 12 bases between the germline ends. The CDR3 is 13 residues long. The germline gives CDR1 SGHRS, CDR2 YFSETQ. CDR3 sequence: CASSLLTGSEAFF. The CDR3, as DNA: TGCGCCAGCAGCTTACTAACAGGGAGTGAAGCTTTCTTT.

The chain is built from TRBV7-3 and TRBJ1-1; 7 bases line up with TRBD1. Germline-derived CDR1 and CDR2 are SGHTA and FQGTGA. V was clipped by 3 bases and J by 6 bases; unmatched bases: 4. The CDR3 is 13 residues long. The CDR3 sequence: CASSFRQGAEAFF. CDR3 sequence (DNA): TGTGCCAGCAGCTTCAGACAGGGTGCTGAAGCTTTCTTT.

This clone was observed a few times. The chain recombines TRBV10-3 with TRBJ2-7; 9 bases fit TRBD2. The germline CDR1 and CDR2 sequences are ENHRY and SYGVKD. The CDR3 consists of 14 residues. V gave up 10 bases and J gave up 2 bases; unmatched junction bases: 9. The CDR3 coding sequence is TGTGCCACGAACCCAGCGGGGGGACCCTACGAGCAGTACTTC. Protein product: CATNPAGGPYEQYF.

In its sample, this clone was seen once. The chain uses TRBV4-3 and TRBJ1-2, with D possibly being TRBD1 (6 bases). The CDR3 runs 18 residues. Germline assignment: CDR1 LGHNA and CDR2 YSLEER. V lost 1 base and J lost 0, with 18 bases in between. In DNA, the CDR3 is TGCGCCAGCAGCCAAGCTATAGGGGGAGGGTCCTCTAACTATGGCTACACCTTC. Amino acid sequence: CASSQAIGGGSSNYGYTF.

The V and J genes are TRBV4-3 and TRBJ2-2, with D possibly being TRBD1 (8 bases). Germline V gene lookup returns CDR1 LGHNA and CDR2 YSLEER. The CDR3 contains 15 residues. V lost 2 bases and J lost 6, with 13 bases in between. CDR3 coding DNA: TGCGCCAGCAGCCAAAACACAGGGGGGGCCGGGGAGCTGTTTTTT. Protein product: CASSQNTGGAGELFF.

J is TRBJ2-5 and V is TRBV4-2, with D possibly TRBD1 on 5 matching bases. Germline-derived CDR1 and CDR2 are LGHNA and YNFKEQ. CDR3 length: 17 residues. V gave up 4 bases and J gave up 2 bases, with 20 bases separating them. CDR3 sequence reads: CASSPSITTASQETQYF. CDR3 in DNA: TGTGCCAGCAGCCCATCTATTACGACAGCCAGTCAAGAGACCCAGTACTTC.

The chain combines TRBV4-3 with TRBJ1-2, with D possibly TRBD1 on 5 matching bases. Trimming stripped 0 bases from V and 0 bases from J, with 8 bases between. The length of the CDR3 is 15 residues. Germline CDR1 reads LGHNA; CDR2 reads YSLEER. The CDR3 DNA reads as TGCGCCAGCAGCCAAGATCAGGGTCCTAACTATGGCTACACCTTC. Residues: CASSQDQGPNYGYTF.

This chain links TRBV4-3 with TRBJ1-3; 8 bases fit TRBD1. Per germline, CDR1 LGHNA and CDR2 YSLEER. Unmatched junction bases numbered 7, after V lost 1 base and J lost 2 bases. CDR3 size: 17 residues. CDR3 protein: CASSQAPGRGPGNTIYF. Written as DNA, the CDR3 is TGCGCCAGCAGCCAAGCCCCCGGCAGGGGGCCTGGAAACACCATATATTTT.

V gene TRBV19 combines with J gene TRBJ1-5; unclear D gene. The CDR3 has 14 residues. V was cut by 2 bases and J by 3 bases, with 8 bases left in between. Looked up from germline, CDR1 is LNHDA and CDR2 is SQIVND (reference sequence). The DNA of the CDR3 is TGTGCCAGTAGTATAACGGGGTTCAATCAGCCCCAGCATTTT. It translates to CASSITGFNQPQHF.

As to this clone: One end of the junction does not line up with germline, which may come from a read error. J is TRBJ1-1 and V is TRBV27; no clear D gene. The CDR3 contains 15 residues. The germline CDR1 and CDR2 sequences are MNHEY and SMNVEV (reference sequence). The CDR3 loop is CASSLLLRMNTEAFF. In DNA form, the CDR3 reads TGTGCCAGCAGCTTATTACTGAGGATGAACACTGAAGCTTTCTTT.

The V gene is TRBV7-9, the J gene TRBJ2-3; weak D call: TRBD1 (5 bases). The length of the CDR3 is 16 residues. V lost 1 base and J lost 10, with 21 bases in between. Germline V gene data show CDR1 as SEHNR and CDR2 as FQNEAQ (reference sequence). CDR3 protein: CASSLVSMDTIWAQYF. CDR3 DNA sequence: TGTGCCAGCAGCTTAGTTTCTATGGACACCATCTGGGCGCAGTATTTT.

This chain uses TRBV13 with TRBJ2-7; TRBD1 matches 10 bases. V was clipped by 5 bases and J by 2 bases; unmatched bases: 6. The CDR3 is 15 residues long. From germline, CDR1 is PRHDT and CDR2 FYEKMQ (reference sequence). The CDR3 bases are TGTGCCAGCAGCACCGAAGGACAGGGGGCCTACGAGCAGTACTTC. Protein: CASSTEGQGAYEQYF.

The rearrangement links TRBV6-1 to TRBJ1-1; 8 bases map to TRBD1. Unmatched junction bases numbered 4, after V lost 0 bases and J lost 4 bases. Germline V CDR1 and CDR2: MNHNS, SASEGT. The CDR3 consists of 15 residues. CDR3 sequence: CASSEAPGGTTEAFF. The CDR3 nucleotides are TGTGCCAGCAGTGAAGCGCCAGGGGGCACCACTGAAGCTTTCTTT.